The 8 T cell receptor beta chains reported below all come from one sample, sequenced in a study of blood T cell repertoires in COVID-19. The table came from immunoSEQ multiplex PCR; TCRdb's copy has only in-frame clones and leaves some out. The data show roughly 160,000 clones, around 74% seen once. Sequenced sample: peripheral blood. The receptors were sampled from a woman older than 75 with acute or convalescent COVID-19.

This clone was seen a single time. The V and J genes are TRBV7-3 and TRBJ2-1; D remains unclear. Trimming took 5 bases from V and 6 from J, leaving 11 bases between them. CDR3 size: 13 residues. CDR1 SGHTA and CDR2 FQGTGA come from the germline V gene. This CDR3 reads CASSPSSGNEQFF. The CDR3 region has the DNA TGTGCCAGCAGCCCCTCTTCCGGCAATGAGCAGTTCTTC.

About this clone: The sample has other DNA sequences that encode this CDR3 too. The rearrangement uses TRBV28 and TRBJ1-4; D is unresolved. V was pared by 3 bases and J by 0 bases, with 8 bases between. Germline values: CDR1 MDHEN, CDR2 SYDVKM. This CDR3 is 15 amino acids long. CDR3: CASSLAGTTNEKLFF. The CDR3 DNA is TGTGCCAGCAGTTTGGCAGGCACAACTAATGAAAAACTGTTTTTT. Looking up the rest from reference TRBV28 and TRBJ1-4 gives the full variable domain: DVKVTQSSRYLVKRTGEKVFLECVQDMDHENMFWYRQDPGLGLRLIYFSYDVKMKEKGDIPEGYSVSREKKERFSLILESASTNQTSMYLCASSLAGTTNEKLFFGSGTQLSVL.

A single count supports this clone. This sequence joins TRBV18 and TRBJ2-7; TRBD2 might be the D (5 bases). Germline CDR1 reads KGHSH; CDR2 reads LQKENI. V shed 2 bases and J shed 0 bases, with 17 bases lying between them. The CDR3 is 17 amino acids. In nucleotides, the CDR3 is TGTGCCAGCTCACCAAGGCTAGCAGAAACTAGCTCCTACGAGCAGTACTTC. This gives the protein CASSPRLAETSSYEQYF.

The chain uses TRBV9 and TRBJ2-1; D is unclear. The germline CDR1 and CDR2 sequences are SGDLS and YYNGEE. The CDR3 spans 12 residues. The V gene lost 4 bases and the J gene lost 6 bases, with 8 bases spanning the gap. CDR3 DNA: TGTGCCAGCAGCTCGAGTGTCAATGAGCAGTTCTTC. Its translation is CASSSSVNEQFF.

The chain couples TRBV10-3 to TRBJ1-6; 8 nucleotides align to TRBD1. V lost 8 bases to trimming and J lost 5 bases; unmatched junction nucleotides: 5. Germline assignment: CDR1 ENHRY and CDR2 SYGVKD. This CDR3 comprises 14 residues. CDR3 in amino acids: CAIGQGRDNSPLHF. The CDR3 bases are TGTGCCATCGGACAGGGTCGGGATAATTCACCCCTCCACTTT.

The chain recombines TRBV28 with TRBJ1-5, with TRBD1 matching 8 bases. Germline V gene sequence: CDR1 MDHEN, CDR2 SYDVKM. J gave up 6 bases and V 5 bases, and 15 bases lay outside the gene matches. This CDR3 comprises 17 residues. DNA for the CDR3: TGTGCCAGCAGTCGGACAGGGACGGTCGGAGTGAGTCAGCCCCAGCATTTT. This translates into CASSRTGTVGVSQPQHF.

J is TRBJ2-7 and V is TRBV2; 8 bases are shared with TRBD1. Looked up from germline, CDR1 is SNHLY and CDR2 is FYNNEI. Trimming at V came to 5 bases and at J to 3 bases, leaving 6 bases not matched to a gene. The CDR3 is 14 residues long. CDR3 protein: CASSRTGPSYEQYF. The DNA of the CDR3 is TGTGCCAGCAGTAGGACAGGGCCCAGCTACGAGCAGTACTTC.

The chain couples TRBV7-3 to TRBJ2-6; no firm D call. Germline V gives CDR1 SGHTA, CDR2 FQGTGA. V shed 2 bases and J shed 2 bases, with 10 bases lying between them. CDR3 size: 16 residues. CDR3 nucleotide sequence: TGTGCCAGCAGCTTACGGTTCCCAACTGGGGCCAACGTCCTGACTTTC. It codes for CASSLRFPTGANVLTF.